The sequence of this TCR beta chain was determined in a study of blood T cell repertoires in COVID-19. About the study: The samples span acute and convalescent COVID-19 from the United States, Italy and Spain. Sample material is recorded as cDNA or gDNA derived from T cells, B-cell-depleted T cells, or PBMCs.

In the original analysis: Estimated nucleated cell counts came from reference gene primer amplification. Clones were sequenced by immunoSEQ multiplex PCR, and TCRdb holds only the in-frame ones, with some missing. V, J and clone size were drawn from that table, and D and trimming were deduced from the DNA. The table includes a few hundred thousand clones, about 85% detected once. The CDR3 covers 15 residues. The V segment lost 3 bases and the J segment 8 bases; nucleotides outside the gene matches: 10. Looked up from germline, CDR1 is SGHNT and CDR2 is YYREEE (reference sequence). This sequence joins TRBV5-4 and TRBJ1-4, with 7 nucleotides matching TRBD1. The clonotype was recovered from a woman between 18 and 29 years old who had recovered from COVID-19. Input material: peripheral blood. The CDR3 loop is CASSWGTESGEKLFF. The CDR3 DNA follows: TGTGCCAGCAGCTGGGGGACAGAATCGGGGGAAAAACTGTTTTTT. Filled out from reference TRBV5-4 and TRBJ1-4, the complete variable domain reads ETGVTQSPTHLIKTRGQQVTLRCSSQSGHNTVSWYQQALGQGPQFIFQYYREEENGRGNFPPRFSGLQFPNYSSELNVNALELDDSALYLCASSWGTESGEKLFFGSGTQLSVL.